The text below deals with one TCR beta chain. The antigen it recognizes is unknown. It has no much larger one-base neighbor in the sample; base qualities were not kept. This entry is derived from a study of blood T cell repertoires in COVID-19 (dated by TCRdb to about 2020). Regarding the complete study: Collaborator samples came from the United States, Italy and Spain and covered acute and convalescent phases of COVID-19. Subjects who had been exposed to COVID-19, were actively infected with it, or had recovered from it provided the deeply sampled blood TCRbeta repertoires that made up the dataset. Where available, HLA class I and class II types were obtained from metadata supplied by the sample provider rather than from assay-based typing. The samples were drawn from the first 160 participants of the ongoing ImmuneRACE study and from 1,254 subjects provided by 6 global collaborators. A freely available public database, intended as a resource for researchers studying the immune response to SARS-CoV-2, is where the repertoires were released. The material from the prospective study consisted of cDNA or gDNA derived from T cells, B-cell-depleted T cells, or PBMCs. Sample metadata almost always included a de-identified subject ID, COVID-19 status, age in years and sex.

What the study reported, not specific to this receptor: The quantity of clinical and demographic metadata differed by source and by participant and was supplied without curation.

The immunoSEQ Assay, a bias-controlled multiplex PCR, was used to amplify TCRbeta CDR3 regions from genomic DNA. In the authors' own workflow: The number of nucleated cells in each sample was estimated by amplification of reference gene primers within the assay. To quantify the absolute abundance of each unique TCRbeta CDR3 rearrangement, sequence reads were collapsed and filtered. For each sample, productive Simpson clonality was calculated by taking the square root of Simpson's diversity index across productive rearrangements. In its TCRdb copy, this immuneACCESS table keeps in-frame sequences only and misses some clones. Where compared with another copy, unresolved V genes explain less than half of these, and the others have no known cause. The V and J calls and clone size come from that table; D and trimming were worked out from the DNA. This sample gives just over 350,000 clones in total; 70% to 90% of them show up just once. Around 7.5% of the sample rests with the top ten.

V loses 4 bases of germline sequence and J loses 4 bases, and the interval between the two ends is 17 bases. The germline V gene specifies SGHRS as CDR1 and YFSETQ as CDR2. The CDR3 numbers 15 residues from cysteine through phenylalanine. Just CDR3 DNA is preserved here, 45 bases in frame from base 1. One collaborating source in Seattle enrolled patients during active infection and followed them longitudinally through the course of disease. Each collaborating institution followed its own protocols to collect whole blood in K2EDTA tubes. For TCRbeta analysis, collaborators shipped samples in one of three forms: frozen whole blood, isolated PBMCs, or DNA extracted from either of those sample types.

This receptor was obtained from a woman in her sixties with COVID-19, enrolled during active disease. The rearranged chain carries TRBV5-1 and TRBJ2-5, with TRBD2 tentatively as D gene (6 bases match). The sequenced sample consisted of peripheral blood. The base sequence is TGCGCCAGCAGCCTCGCCCCCGGGGGTTCAGAGACCCAGTACTTC. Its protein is CASSLAPGGSETQYF.